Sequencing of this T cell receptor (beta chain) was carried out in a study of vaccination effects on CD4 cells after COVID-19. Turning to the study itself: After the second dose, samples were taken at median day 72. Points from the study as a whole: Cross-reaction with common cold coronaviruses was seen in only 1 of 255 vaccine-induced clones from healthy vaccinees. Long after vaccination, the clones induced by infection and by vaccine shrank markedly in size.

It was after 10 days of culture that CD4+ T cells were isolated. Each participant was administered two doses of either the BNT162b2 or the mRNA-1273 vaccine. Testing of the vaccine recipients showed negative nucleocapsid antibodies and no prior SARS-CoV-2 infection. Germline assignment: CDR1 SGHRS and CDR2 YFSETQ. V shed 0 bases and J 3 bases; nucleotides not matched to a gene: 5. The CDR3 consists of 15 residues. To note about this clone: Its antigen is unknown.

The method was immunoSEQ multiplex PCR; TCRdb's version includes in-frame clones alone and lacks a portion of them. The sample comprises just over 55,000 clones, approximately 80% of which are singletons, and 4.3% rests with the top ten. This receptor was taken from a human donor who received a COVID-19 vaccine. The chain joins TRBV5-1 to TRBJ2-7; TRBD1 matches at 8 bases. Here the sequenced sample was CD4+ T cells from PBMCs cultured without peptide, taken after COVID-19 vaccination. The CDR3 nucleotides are TGCGCCAGCAGCTTGGCCGGAGACAGGGGCTACGAGCAGTACTTC. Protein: CASSLAGDRGYEQYF.